Listed here are 21 T cell receptor beta chains from one sample, sequenced in a study of blood T cell repertoires in COVID-19. Measured with immunoSEQ multiplex PCR; TCRdb has only the in-frame clones, and not every one. Seen here are roughly 69,000 clones, more than 60% observed once, and the top ten hold roughly 10%. The material sequenced was peripheral blood. Receptor source: a woman aged 50 to 65 with acute or convalescent COVID-19.

Only one count was recorded for this clone. This chain uses TRBV19 with TRBJ1-2; weak D call: TRBD1 (6 bases). The CDR3 has 14 residues. Trimming removed 7 bases at V and 6 bases at J, with 18 bases between. Per the germline V gene, CDR1 is LNHDA and CDR2 is SQIVND (reference sequence). CDR3 sequence: CASTRRTGYNGYTF. CDR3 nucleotides: TGTGCCAGTACCCGACGAACAGGGTATAATGGCTACACCTTC.

CDR3 DNA sequence: TGTGCCAGCAGTTTATTGGGACAGACGAACACCGGGGAGCTGTTTTTT. Translating it yields CASSLLGQTNTGELFF. This chain uses TRBV27 with TRBJ2-2; 7 bases match TRBD1. J was trimmed by 0 bases and V by 1 base; bases with no gene match: 2. CDR1 and CDR2 from the germline V gene are MNHEY and SMNVEV (reference sequence). This CDR3 is 16 amino acids long.

The chain uses TRBV5-6 and TRBJ1-2; weak D call: TRBD1 (5 bases). CDR3 length equals 13 residues. Germline loops: CDR1 SGHDT, CDR2 YYEEEE. V lost 4 bases to trimming and J lost 4 bases, with 11 bases between them. CDR3 nucleotide sequence: TGTGCCAGCAGCCCGGTGGGGGGCTATGGCTACACCTTC. Translated: CASSPVGGYGYTF.

The chain joins TRBV5-4 to TRBJ2-5, with 7 bases that match TRBD2. Per germline, CDR1 SGHNT and CDR2 YYREEE (reference sequence). CDR3 length: 14 residues. V trimming: 4 bases; J trimming: 9 bases; junction bases outside the gene matches: 12. The CDR3 loop reads CASSQDSYGGSQYF. CDR3 nucleotide sequence: TGTGCCAGCAGCCAGGACTCGTACGGGGGGTCCCAGTACTTC.

The genes are TRBV11-2 and TRBJ1-3, with D uncertain. Trimming took 5 bases from V and 2 from J, leaving 7 bases between them. The length of the CDR3 is 13 residues. CDR1 and CDR2 (germline): SGHAT, FQNNGV. This CDR3 is CASSLSPGNTIYF. The DNA of the CDR3 is TGTGCCAGCAGCCTTTCCCCTGGAAACACCATATATTTT.

This chain connects TRBV11-2 to TRBJ2-1; 8 nucleotides line up with TRBD2. The CDR3 consists of 16 residues. Per germline, CDR1 SGHAT and CDR2 FQNNGV. V shed 3 bases and J 8 bases; nucleotides not matched to a gene: 12. In DNA, the CDR3 is TGTGCCAGCAGCTTTGTACTAGCGGCCGGCGGTGATGAGCAGTTCTTC. It encodes CASSFVLAAGGDEQFF.

CDR3 bases: TGTGCCAGCAGTAATCCGGGGATCTTGGGGGAGCAGTACTTC. It yields the protein CASSNPGILGEQYF. The chain joins TRBV6-5 to TRBJ2-7, with D perhaps TRBD2 (5 bases). Trimming took 5 bases from V and 7 from J, leaving 18 bases between them. The CDR3 is made up of 14 amino acids. Germline assignment: CDR1 MNHEY and CDR2 SVGAGI.

The CDR3 DNA reads TGTGCCAGCGAGGGAGTATTAACCTATAATTCACCCCTCCACTTT. It codes for CASEGVLTYNSPLHF. The chain joins TRBV6-5 to TRBJ1-6; D unclear. The CDR3 sequence is 15 residues long. The V end was cut by 8 bases, the J end by 2 bases, with 13 bases between. Looked up from germline, CDR1 is MNHEY and CDR2 is SVGAGI.

V and J are TRBV18 and TRBJ2-7, with TRBD1 matching over 12 bases. The V gene end was trimmed by 3 bases and the J gene end by 4 bases; junction bases not matched to a gene: 10. This CDR3 region has 17 residues. The germline gives CDR1 KGHSH, CDR2 LQKENI. This CDR3 reads CASSPPPGTGGAYEQYF. CDR3 in DNA: TGTGCCAGCTCACCTCCCCCCGGGACAGGGGGCGCGTACGAGCAGTACTTC.

V is TRBV4-1 and J is TRBJ2-5, with 9 bases fitting TRBD1. The CDR3 is made up of 15 amino acids. The germline V gene encodes CDR1 MGHRA and CDR2 YSYEKL. V shed 4 bases, J shed 4 bases, and the junction held 7 bases outside the gene matches. CDR3 sequence (DNA): TGCGCCAGCAGCCCCGGGGACAGGGTAGGAGAGACCCAGTACTTC. This encodes CASSPGDRVGETQYF.

This clone was observed many times. This chain uses TRBV7-8 with TRBJ2-7; D is perhaps TRBD2 (5 bases). The CDR3 spans 16 residues. V was trimmed by 1 base and J by 3 bases, leaving 16 bases between them. Germline CDR1 is SGHVS and CDR2 is FQNEAQ. The CDR3: CASSLGLTRVGYEQYF. The CDR3 DNA reads as TGTGCCAGCAGCTTAGGACTTACTAGGGTTGGCTACGAGCAGTACTTC.

The V and J genes are TRBV7-8 and TRBJ1-2; 7 bases align to TRBD1. This CDR3 region has 15 residues. After removal of 2 bases from V and 4 bases from J, the junction contained 7 bases not matched to a gene. Germline V gene data show CDR1 as SGHVS and CDR2 as FQNEAQ. CDR3 sequence (DNA): TGTGCCAGCAGCTTACGAGACAGGGTAGGCTATGGCTACACCTTC. Protein product: CASSLRDRVGYGYTF.

The V call is TRBV5-1, the J call TRBJ2-7, with D possibly being TRBD1 (5 bases). The CDR3 totals 14 residues. V was pared by 4 bases and J by 7 bases, with 18 bases between. Germline CDR1 is SGHRS and CDR2 is YFSETQ. CDR3 nucleotide sequence: TGCGCCAGCAGCAGGACAAATACGCTCGGGGAGCAGTACTTC. This sequence encodes CASSRTNTLGEQYF.

CDR3 in amino acids: CAWSVQDGEAFF. The CDR3 DNA is TGTGCCTGGAGTGTACAGGACGGCGAAGCTTTCTTT. This chain connects TRBV30 to TRBJ1-1; the D gene is possibly TRBD1 (5 bases). The ends were cut back, 0 bases at V and 8 bases at J, with 10 bases in the middle. Germline values: CDR1 GTSNPN, CDR2 SVGIG (reference sequence). This CDR3 has 12 residues.

The chain is built from TRBV6-2 or TRBV6-3 and TRBJ1-1; no clear D gene. From germline, CDR1 is MNHEY and CDR2 SVGEGT. Between the trimmed V and J ends, which lost 6 bases and 2 bases, there was a span of 19 bases. The length of the CDR3 is 16 residues. The CDR3 region is CASRYPTGDSNTEAFF. The CDR3 region has the DNA TGTGCCAGCAGGTACCCAACCGGAGACTCCAACACTGAAGCTTTCTTT.

The CDR3 is CATSRDGPSGEETQYF. The DNA of the CDR3 is TGTGCCACCAGCAGAGATGGTCCCAGCGGCGAAGAGACCCAGTACTTC. The rearrangement uses TRBV15 and TRBJ2-5, with D possibly being TRBD2 (5 bases). Germline V gene lookup returns CDR1 LNHNV and CDR2 YYDKDF (reference sequence). The length of the CDR3 is 16 residues. The V end lost 0 bases, the J end lost 3 bases, and 14 bases lay between the germline ends. Full variable domain (rest looked up from reference TRBV15 and TRBJ2-5): DAMVIQNPRYQVTQFGKPVTLSCSQTLNHNVMYWYQQKSSQAPKLLFHYYDKDFNNEADTPDNFQSRRPNTSFCFLDIRSPGLGDTAMYLCATSRDGPSGEETQYFGPGTRLLVL.

This chain uses TRBV18 with TRBJ1-3; 7 bases agree with TRBD1. This CDR3 is built from 14 residues. Per the germline V gene, CDR1 is KGHSH and CDR2 is LQKENI. V shed 4 bases, J shed 2 bases, and the junction held 2 bases outside the gene matches. CDR3 residues: CASSRDRTGNTIYF. The CDR3 DNA sequence: TGTGCCAGCTCACGGGACAGAACTGGAAACACCATATATTTT.

The rearrangement links TRBV6-5 to TRBJ2-7; 7 bases map to TRBD2. This CDR3 is built from 14 residues. Germline V CDR1 and CDR2: MNHEY, SVGAGI. The junction had 5 bases not matched to a gene; V was cut back by 6 bases and J by 0 bases. DNA for the CDR3: TGTGCCAGCAGACCGGGACTAAGCTCCTACGAGCAGTACTTC. Translation: CASRPGLSSYEQYF.

CDR3 DNA: TGCAGCGTAGCCCGGAGCGGGGGACACACTATGGAGCAGTACTTC. It is translated as CSVARSGGHTMEQYF. The chain employs TRBV29-1 and TRBJ2-7, with TRBD2 matching over 8 bases. This CDR3 spans 15 amino acids. Per the germline V gene, CDR1 is SQVTM and CDR2 is ANQGSEA. Germline trimming cut 6 bases from V and 7 bases from J; bases unmatched to any gene: 17.

The rearrangement links TRBV5-1 to TRBJ1-1, with TRBD1 matching over 7 bases. Germline values: CDR1 SGHRS, CDR2 YFSETQ. CDR3 length: 13 residues. Trimming removed 3 bases from V and 7 bases from J; junction bases left unmatched: 6. The CDR3 is CASSSGQASEAFF. The CDR3 DNA reads TGCGCCAGCAGCTCTGGACAGGCTAGTGAAGCTTTCTTT.

This clone was counted once. The genes are TRBV6-5 and TRBJ1-1; a weak D match, TRBD1 (6 bases). Germline V gene sequence: CDR1 MNHEY, CDR2 SVGAGI. This CDR3 has 13 residues. Trimming left V 11 bases short and J 3 bases short, with 16 bases between. DNA of the CDR3: TGTGCCTGCAAACAGGGATTCGACACTGAAGCTTTCTTT. Translation gives CACKQGFDTEAFF.